This T cell receptor (beta chain) was captured by sequencing in a study of blood T cell repertoires in COVID-19. Here immunoSEQ multiplex PCR was the method, and the copy in TCRdb shows in-frame clones only, minus some. The table shows fewer than 110,000 clones, with 84% occurring only once. The germline gives CDR1 SGHDT, CDR2 YYEEEE. This CDR3 comprises 16 residues. V trimming: 4 bases; J trimming: 8 bases; junction bases outside the gene matches: 9. This TCR was sampled from a human donor in a cohort sampled during active COVID-19. The rearrangement uses TRBV5-6 and TRBJ1-6, with 10 bases lining up with TRBD1. Sequencing was done on a sample of peripheral blood. The CDR3 protein is CASSLLGTGDDSPLHF. The CDR3 nucleotides are TGTGCCAGCAGCCTGCTAGGGACAGGGGATGATTCACCCCTCCACTTT. Together with reference TRBV5-6 and TRBJ1-6, the CDR3 gives the full variable domain: DAGVTQSPTHLIKTRGQQVTLRCSPKSGHDTVSWYQQALGQGPQFIFQYYEEEERQRGNFPDRFSGHQFPNYSSELNVNALLLGDSALYLCASSLLGTGDDSPLHFGNGTRLTVT.